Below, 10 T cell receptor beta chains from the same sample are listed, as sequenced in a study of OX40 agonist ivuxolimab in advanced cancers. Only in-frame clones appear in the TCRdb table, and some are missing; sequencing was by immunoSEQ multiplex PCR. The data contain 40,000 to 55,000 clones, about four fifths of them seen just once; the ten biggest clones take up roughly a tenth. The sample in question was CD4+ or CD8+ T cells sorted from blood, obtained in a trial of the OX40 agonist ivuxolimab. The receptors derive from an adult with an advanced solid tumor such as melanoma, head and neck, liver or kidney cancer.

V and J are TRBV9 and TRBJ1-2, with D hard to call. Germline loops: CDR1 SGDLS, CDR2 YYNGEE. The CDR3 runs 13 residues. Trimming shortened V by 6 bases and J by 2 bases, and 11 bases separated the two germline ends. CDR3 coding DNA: TGTGCCAGCACCGTGGACCAGAACTATGGCTACACCTTC. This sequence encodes CASTVDQNYGYTF.

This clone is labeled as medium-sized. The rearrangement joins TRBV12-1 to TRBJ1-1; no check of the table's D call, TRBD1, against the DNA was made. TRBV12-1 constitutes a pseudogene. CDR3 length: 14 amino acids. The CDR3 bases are TGTGCCAGCAGCTTTACAGGGCGTCACACTGAAGCTTTCTTT. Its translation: CASSFTGRHTEAFF.

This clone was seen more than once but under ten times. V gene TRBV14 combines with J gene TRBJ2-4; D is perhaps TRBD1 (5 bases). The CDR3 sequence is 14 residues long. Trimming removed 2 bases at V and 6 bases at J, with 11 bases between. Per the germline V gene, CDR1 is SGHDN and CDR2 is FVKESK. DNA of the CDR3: TGTGCCAGCAGCCAACAGGGCGGCAGAAACATTCAGTACTTC. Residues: CASSQQGGRNIQYF.

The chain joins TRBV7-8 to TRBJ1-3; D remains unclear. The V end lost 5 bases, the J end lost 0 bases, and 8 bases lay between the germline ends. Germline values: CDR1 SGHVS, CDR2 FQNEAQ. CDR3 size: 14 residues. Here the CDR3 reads CASSDWTSGNTIYF. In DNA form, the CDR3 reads TGTGCCAGCAGCGACTGGACCTCTGGAAACACCATATATTTT.

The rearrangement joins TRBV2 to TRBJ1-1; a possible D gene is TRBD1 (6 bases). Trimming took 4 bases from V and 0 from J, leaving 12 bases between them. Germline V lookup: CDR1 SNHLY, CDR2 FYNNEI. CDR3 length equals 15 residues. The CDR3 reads CASSVGANLNTEAFF. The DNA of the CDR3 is TGTGCCAGCAGTGTGGGGGCCAATTTGAACACTGAAGCTTTCTTT.

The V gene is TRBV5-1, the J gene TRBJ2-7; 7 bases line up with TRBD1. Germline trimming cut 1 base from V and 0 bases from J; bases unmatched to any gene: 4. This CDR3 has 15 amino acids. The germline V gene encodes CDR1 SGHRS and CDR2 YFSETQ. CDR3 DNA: TGCGCCAGCAGCTTGCAGGGGGACACCTCCTACGAGCAGTACTTC. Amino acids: CASSLQGDTSYEQYF. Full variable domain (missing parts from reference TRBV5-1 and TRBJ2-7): KAGVTQTPRYLIKTRGQQVTLSCSPISGHRSVSWYQQTPGQGLQFLFEYFSETQRNKGNFPGRFSGRQFSNSRSEMNVSTLELGDSALYLCASSLQGDTSYEQYFGPGTRLTVT.

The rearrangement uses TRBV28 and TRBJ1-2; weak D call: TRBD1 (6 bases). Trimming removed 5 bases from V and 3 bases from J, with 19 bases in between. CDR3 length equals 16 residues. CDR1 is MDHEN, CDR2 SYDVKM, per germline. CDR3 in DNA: TGTGCCAGCAGTGTACCGGGGGCGCCGGGCTACTATGGCTACACCTTC. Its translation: CASSVPGAPGYYGYTF.

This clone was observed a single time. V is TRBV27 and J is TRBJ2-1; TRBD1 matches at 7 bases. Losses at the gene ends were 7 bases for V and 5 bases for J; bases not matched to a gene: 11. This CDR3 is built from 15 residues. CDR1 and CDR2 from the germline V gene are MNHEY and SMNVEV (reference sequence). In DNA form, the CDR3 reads TGTGCCAGCACCAAGGGGACAGCAACCAACAATGAGCAGTTCTTC. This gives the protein CASTKGTATNNEQFF.

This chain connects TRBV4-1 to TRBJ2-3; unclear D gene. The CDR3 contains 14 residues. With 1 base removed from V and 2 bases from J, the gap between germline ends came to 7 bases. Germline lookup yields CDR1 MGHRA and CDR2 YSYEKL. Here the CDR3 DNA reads TGCGCCAGCAGCCAAGGACTGAACACAGATACGCAGTATTTT. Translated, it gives CASSQGLNTDTQYF.

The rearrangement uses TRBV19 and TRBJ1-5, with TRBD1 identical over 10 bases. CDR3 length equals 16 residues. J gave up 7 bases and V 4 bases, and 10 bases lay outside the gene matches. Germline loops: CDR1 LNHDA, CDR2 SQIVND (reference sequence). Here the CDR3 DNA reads TGTGCCAGTAGTACTCGACAGGGGGCACTCAGCCAGCCCCAGCATTTT. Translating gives CASSTRQGALSQPQHF.